The clone carrying this T cell receptor beta chain was seen a few times. The antigen remains undetermined. cDNA prepared by RNA extraction and subsequent reverse transcription served as the template for sequencing. Only in-frame clones appear in the TCRdb table, and some are missing; sequencing was by immunoSEQ multiplex PCR. There are approximately 150,000 clones in the sample; approximately 50% occur only once, and approximately 6.6% lies in the top ten. This specimen belongs to a study of CD8+ T cells in alopecia areata. The overall study: Treated patients were dosed with oral tofacitinib, taking 5 to 10 mg twice daily.

Points from the study as a whole: Lesional scalp, notably in alopecia totalis/universalis, had clonality above that of normal scalp.

Peripheral blood and lesional scalp punch biopsies were taken from alopecia areata patients. This receptor was identified in a human donor with alopecia areata. Sequences were obtained from CD4+ T cells sorted from blood.

The CDR3 sequence is CASSLSPWVNTEAFF. The CDR3 nucleotides read TGCGCCAGCAGCTTGAGTCCCTGGGTGAACACTGAAGCTTTCTTT. The J gene is TRBJ1-1, the V gene TRBV5-1; D unresolved. CDR3 size: 15 residues. Trimming removed 1 base from V and 0 bases from J, with 10 bases in between. Germline CDR1 reads SGHRS; CDR2 reads YFSETQ.